This TCR beta chain came from a study of T cell responses to AZD1222 COVID-19 vaccine. Looked up from germline, CDR1 is SGHVS and CDR2 is FNYEAQ. V lost 5 bases and J 0 bases, leaving 11 bases between the germline ends. CDR3 size: 15 residues. Sequenced by immunoSEQ multiplex PCR; TCRdb stores in-frame clones only, minus some. The table has approximately 99,000 clones, approximately 89% seen once. The chain recombines TRBV7-6 with TRBJ1-3; the D gene is possibly TRBD1 (5 bases). The sample in question was peripheral blood, obtained on day 0 of MenACWY control vaccination. This TCR derives from an adult in good health. As DNA, the CDR3 is TGTGCCAGCAGCCCAGATGGGGGCTCTGGAAACACCATATATTTT. Translated, it gives CASSPDGGSGNTIYF.